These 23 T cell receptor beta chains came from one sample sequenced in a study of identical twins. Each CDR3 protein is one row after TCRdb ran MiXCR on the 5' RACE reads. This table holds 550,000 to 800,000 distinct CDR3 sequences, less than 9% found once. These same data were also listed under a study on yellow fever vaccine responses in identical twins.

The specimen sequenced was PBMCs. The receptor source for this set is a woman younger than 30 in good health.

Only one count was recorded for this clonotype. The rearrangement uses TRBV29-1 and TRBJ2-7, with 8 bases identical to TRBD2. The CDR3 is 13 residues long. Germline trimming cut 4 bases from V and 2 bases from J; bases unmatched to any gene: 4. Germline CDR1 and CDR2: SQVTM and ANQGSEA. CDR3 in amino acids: CSVVLADTYEQYF. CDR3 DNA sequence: TGCAGCGTTGTACTAGCGGATACCTACGAGCAGTACTTC.

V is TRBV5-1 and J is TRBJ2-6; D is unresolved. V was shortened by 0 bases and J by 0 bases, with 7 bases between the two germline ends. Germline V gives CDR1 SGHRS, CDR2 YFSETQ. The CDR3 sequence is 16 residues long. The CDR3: CASSLGTSSGANVLTF. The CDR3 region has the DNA TGCGCCAGCAGCTTGGGCACCAGCTCTGGGGCCAACGTCCTGACTTTC.

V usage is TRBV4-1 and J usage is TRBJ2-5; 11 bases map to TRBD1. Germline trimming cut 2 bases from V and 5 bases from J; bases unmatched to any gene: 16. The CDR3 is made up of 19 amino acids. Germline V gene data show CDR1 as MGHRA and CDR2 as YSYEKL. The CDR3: CASSQSTLGQGAWWETQYF. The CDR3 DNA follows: TGCGCCAGCAGCCAAAGTACTCTTGGACAGGGGGCATGGTGGGAGACCCAGTACTTC.

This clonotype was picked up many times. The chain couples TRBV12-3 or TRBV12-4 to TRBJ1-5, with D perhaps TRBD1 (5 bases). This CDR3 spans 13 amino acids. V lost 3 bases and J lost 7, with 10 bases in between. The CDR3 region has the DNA TGTGCCAGCAGTTTGGGGGTATCACAGCCCCAGCATTTT. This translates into CASSLGVSQPQHF.

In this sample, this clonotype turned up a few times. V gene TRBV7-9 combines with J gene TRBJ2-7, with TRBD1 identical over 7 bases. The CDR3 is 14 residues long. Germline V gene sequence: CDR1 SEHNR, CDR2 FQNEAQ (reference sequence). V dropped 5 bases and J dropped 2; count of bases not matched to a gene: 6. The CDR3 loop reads CASSLTGNPYEQYF. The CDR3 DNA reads TGTGCCAGCAGCCTGACAGGGAACCCCTACGAGCAGTACTTC. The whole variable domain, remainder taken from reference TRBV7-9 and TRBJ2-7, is DTGVSQNPRHKITKRGQNVTFRCDPISEHNRLYWYRQTLGQGPEFLTYFQNEAQLEKSRLLSDRFSAERPKGSFSTLEIQRTEQGDSAMYLCASSLTGNPYEQYFGPGTRLTVT.

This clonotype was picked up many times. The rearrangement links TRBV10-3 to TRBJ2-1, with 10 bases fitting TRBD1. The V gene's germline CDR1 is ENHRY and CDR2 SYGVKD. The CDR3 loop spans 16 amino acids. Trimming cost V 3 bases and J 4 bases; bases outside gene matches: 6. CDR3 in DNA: TGTGCCATCAGTGATTTCCGGGACAGGGGATACAATGAGCAGTTCTTC. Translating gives CAISDFRDRGYNEQFF.

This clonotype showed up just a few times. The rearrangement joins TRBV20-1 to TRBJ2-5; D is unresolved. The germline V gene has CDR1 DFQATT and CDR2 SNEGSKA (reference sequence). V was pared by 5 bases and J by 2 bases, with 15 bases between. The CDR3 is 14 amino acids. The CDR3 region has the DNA TGCAGTGCTCATGCCACTACCTCTCAAGAGACCCAGTACTTC. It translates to CSAHATTSQETQYF.

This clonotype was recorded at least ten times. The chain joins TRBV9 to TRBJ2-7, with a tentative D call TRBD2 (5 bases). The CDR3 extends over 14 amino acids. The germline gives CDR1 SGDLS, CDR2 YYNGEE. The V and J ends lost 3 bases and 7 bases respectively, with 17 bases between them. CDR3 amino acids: CASSETGLSREQYF. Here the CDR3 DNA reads TGTGCCAGCAGCGAAACCGGACTTTCCCGGGAGCAGTACTTC. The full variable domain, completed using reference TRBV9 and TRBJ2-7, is DSGVTQTPKHLITATGQRVTLRCSPRSGDLSVYWYQQSLDQGLQFLIQYYNGEERAKGNILERFSAQQFPDLHSELNLSSLELGDSALYFCASSETGLSREQYFGPGTRLTVT.

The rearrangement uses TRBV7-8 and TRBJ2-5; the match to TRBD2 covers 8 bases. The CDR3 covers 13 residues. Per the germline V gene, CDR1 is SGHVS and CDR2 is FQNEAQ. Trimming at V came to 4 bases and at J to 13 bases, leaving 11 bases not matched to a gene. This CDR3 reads CASSSPTSGSLYF. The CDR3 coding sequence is TGTGCCAGCAGCTCCCCAACTAGCGGAAGTTTGTACTTC.

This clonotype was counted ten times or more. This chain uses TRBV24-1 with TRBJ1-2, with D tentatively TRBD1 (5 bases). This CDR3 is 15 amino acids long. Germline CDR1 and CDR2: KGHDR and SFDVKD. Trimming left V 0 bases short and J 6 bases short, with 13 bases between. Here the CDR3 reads CATSDLSAGPDGYTF. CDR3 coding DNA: TGTGCCACCAGTGATTTGAGCGCAGGGCCGGATGGCTACACCTTC.

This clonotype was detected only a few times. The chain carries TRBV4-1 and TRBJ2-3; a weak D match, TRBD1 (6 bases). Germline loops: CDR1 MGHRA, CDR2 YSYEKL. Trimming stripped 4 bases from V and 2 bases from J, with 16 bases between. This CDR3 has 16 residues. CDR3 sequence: CASSLDSGHITDTQYF. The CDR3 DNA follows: TGCGCCAGCAGCCTAGACTCGGGACATATCACAGATACGCAGTATTTT.

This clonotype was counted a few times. The CDR3, as DNA: TGTGCCACCAGCAGAGAAAGTGGACAGATCGAGCAGTACGTC. Translated, it gives CATSRESGQIEQYV. This chain joins TRBV15 and TRBJ2-7, with D perhaps matching TRBD1 (6 bases). From germline, CDR1 is LNHNV and CDR2 YYDKDF (reference sequence). CDR3 length: 14 residues. V was cut by 0 bases and J by 6 bases, with 12 bases left in between.

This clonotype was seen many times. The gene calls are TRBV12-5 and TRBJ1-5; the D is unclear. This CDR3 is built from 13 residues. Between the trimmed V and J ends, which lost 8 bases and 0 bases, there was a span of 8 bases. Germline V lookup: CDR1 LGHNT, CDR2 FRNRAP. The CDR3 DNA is TGTGCTAGTCTCGCTCGTAGCAATCAGCCCCAGCATTTT. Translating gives CASLARSNQPQHF.

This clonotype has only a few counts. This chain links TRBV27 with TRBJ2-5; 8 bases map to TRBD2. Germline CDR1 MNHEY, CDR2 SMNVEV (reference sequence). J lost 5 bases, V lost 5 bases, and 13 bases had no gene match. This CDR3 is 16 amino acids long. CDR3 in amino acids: CASSGLAGLGVETQYF. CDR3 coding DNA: TGTGCCAGCAGTGGATTAGCGGGGCTGGGCGTGGAGACCCAGTACTTC.

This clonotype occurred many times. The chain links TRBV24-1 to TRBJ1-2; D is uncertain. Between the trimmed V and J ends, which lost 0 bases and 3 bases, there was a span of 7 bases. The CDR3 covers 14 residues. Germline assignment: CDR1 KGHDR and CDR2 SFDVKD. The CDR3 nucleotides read TGTGCCACCAGTGATTTGTCACCGGACTATGGCTACACCTTC. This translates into CATSDLSPDYGYTF.

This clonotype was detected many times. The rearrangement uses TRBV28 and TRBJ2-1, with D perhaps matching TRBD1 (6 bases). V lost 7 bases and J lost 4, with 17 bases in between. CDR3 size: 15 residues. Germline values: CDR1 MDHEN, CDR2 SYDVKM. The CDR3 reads CASIFGDTTYNEQFF. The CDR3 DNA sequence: TGTGCCAGCATCTTCGGGGACACAACTTACAATGAGCAGTTCTTC.

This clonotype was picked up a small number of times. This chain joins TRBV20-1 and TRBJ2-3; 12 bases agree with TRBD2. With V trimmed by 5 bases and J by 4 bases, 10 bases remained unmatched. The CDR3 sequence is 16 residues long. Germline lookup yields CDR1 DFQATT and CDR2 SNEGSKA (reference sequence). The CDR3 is CSAPRTSGTGADTQYF. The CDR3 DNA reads TGCAGTGCTCCCAGGACTAGCGGGACTGGGGCAGATACGCAGTATTTT.

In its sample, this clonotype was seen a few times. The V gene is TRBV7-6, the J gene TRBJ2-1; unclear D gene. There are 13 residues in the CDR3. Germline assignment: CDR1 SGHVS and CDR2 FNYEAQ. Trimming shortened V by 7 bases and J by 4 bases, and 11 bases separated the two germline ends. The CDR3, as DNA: TGTGCCAGCACTCAAGCCCCGTACAATGAGCAGTTCTTC. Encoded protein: CASTQAPYNEQFF.

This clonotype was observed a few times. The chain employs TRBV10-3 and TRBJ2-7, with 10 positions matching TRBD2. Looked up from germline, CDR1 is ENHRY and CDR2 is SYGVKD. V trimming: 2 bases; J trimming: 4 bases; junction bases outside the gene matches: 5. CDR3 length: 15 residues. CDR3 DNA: TGTGCCATCAGTGAGGGTGGGACTAGCGTGTACGAGCAGTACTTC. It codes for CAISEGGTSVYEQYF.

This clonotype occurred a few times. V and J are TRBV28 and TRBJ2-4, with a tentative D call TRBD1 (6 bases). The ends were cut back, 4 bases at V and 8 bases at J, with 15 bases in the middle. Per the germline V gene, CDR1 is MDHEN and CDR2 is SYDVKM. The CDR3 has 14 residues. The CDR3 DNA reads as TGTGCCAGCAGTTACAGGGCCCCAGGAGACATTCAGTACTTC. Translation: CASSYRAPGDIQYF.

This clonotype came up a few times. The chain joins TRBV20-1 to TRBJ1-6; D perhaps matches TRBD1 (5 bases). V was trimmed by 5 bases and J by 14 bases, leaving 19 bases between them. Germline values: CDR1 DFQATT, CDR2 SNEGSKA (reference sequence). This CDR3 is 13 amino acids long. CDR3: CSAPKELQAALHF. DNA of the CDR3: TGCAGTGCTCCCAAAGAGCTACAGGCGGCCCTCCACTTT.

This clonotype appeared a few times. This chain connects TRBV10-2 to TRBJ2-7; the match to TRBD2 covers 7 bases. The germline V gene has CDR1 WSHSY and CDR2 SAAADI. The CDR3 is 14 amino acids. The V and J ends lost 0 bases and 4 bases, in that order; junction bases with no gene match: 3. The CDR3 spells CASSESGRGYEQYV. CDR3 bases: TGCGCCAGCAGTGAGTCGGGGCGGGGGTACGAGCAGTACGTC.

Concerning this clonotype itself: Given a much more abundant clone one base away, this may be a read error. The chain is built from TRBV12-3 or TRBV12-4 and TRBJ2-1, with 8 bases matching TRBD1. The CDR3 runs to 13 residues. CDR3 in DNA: TGTGCCAGCAGTTGGACAGGGTCTGTTGAGCGGTTCTTC. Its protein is CASSWTGSVERFF.